Presented here are 25 T cell receptor beta chains from one specimen sequenced in a study of T cell changes during pregnancy in multiple sclerosis. Produced via immunoSEQ multiplex PCR; TCRdb's table is partial and in-frame only. The sample lists about 92,000 clones; 80% to 95% were seen once. The input for sequencing was peripheral blood, taken in the first trimester of pregnancy. Receptors originate from a female donor with multiple sclerosis, enrolled in a pregnancy study.

This chain connects TRBV9 to TRBJ2-7; 10 nucleotides match TRBD1. J gave up 2 bases and V 4 bases, and 3 bases lay outside the gene matches. The CDR3 sequence is 14 residues long. The V gene's germline CDR1 is SGDLS and CDR2 YYNGEE. This CDR3 is CASSTGQGAYEQYF. CDR3 nucleotides: TGTGCCAGCAGCACCGGACAGGGGGCCTACGAGCAGTACTTC.

The rearrangement uses TRBV10-1 and TRBJ2-7; 8 nucleotides line up with TRBD2. Germline V gives CDR1 WNHNN, CDR2 SYGVQD (reference sequence). The length of the CDR3 is 14 residues. The V and J ends lost 2 bases and 5 bases, in that order; junction bases with no gene match: 5. The CDR3 DNA follows: TGCGCCAGCAGTGAGACGGGAGGGCCGGACGAGCAGTACTTC. Translated: CASSETGGPDEQYF.

V and J are TRBV5-4 and TRBJ1-1, with a tentative D call TRBD1 (5 bases). V lost 3 bases, J lost 4 bases, and 13 bases lay in between. Germline CDR1 reads SGHNT; CDR2 reads YYREEE (reference sequence). The CDR3 runs to 14 residues. The CDR3 bases are TGTGCCAGCAGCTCAGTCGGGGGGGGCACTGAAGCTTTCTTT. It encodes CASSSVGGGTEAFF.

This clone was detected only once. The chain has TRBV5-1 and TRBJ2-1; D is perhaps TRBD2 (5 bases). The CDR3 is 15 residues long. V was trimmed by 6 bases and J by 0 bases, leaving 13 bases between them. Germline V gene data show CDR1 as SGHRS and CDR2 as YFSETQ. The CDR3 loop is CASTPTTSSYNEQFF. Written as DNA, the CDR3 is TGCGCCAGCACCCCGACTACTAGCTCCTACAATGAGCAGTTCTTC.

The chain links TRBV5-1 to TRBJ2-7; 9 bases line up with TRBD1. The CDR3 has 14 residues. V trimming: 4 bases; J trimming: 2 bases; junction bases outside the gene matches: 4. Per germline, CDR1 SGHRS and CDR2 YFSETQ. CDR3 DNA: TGCGCCAGCAGCCAGGGACAGGGCGCCTACGAGCAGTACTTC. Translated: CASSQGQGAYEQYF.

CDR3 DNA sequence: TGTGCCAGCAGCGCCTCGGGAGATACGCAGTATTTT. This translates into CASSASGDTQYF. The chain combines TRBV9 with TRBJ2-3; D is ambiguous. CDR1 is SGDLS, CDR2 YYNGEE, per germline. This CDR3 contains 12 residues. With 3 bases removed from V and 5 bases from J, the gap between germline ends came to 7 bases.

The genes are TRBV11-2 and TRBJ2-7; the match to TRBD1 covers 7 bases. This CDR3 is built from 17 residues. V gave up 2 bases and J gave up 1 base; unmatched junction bases: 11. Germline V gene lookup returns CDR1 SGHAT and CDR2 FQNNGV. The CDR3 sequence: CASSLRAGTVLSYEQYF. The CDR3, as DNA: TGTGCCAGCAGCTTAAGGGCCGGGACAGTCTTATCCTACGAGCAGTACTTC.

This chain links TRBV30 with TRBJ2-1; tentatively, D is TRBD2 (5 bases). Germline CDR1 and CDR2: GTSNPN and SVGIG (reference sequence). The CDR3 is 14 residues long. V gave up 5 bases and J gave up 4 bases, with 15 bases separating them. The CDR3, as DNA: TGTGCCTGGTCCCAGCCCGGACTTTACAATGAGCAGTTCTTC. It translates to CAWSQPGLYNEQFF.

The chain couples TRBV29-1 to TRBJ1-3; D remains unclear. Germline loops: CDR1 SQVTM, CDR2 ANQGSEA. V gave up 7 bases and J gave up 0 bases, with 7 bases separating them. The CDR3 length is 12 residues. The chain's CDR3 is CSARDSGNTIYF. CDR3 DNA: TGCAGCGCGCGGGACTCTGGAAACACCATATATTTT. The full variable domain, in which reference TRBV29-1 and TRBJ1-3 provide the parts outside the CDR3, is SAVISQKPSRDICQRGTSLTIQCQVDSQVTMMFWYRQQPGQSLTLIATANQGSEATYESGFVIDKFPISRPNLTFSTLTVSNMSPEDSSIYLCSARDSGNTIYFGEGSWLTVV.

The V and J genes are TRBV12-5 and TRBJ2-7; TRBD1 matches 8 bases. V lost 5 bases and J lost 5; bases outside the gene matches: 5. Germline lookup yields CDR1 LGHNT and CDR2 FRNRAP. CDR3 length equals 13 residues. CDR3 in amino acids: CASGISDRDEQYF. The CDR3 bases are TGTGCTAGTGGTATCTCGGACAGGGACGAGCAGTACTTC.

The rearrangement links TRBV30 to TRBJ1-1; TRBD1 aligns across 8 bases. Trimming removed 5 bases from V and 3 bases from J; junction bases left unmatched: 5. CDR1 is GTSNPN, CDR2 SVGIG, per germline (reference sequence). CDR3 length equals 13 residues. The CDR3 region is CAWWDRYYTEAFF. CDR3 coding DNA: TGTGCCTGGTGGGACAGGTATTACACTGAAGCTTTCTTT.

The rearrangement uses TRBV5-1 and TRBJ2-7; 8 bases are a match to TRBD2. V trimming: 3 bases; J trimming: 8 bases; junction bases outside the gene matches: 13. The germline V gene has CDR1 SGHRS and CDR2 YFSETQ. This CDR3 contains 15 residues. As DNA, the CDR3 is TGCGCCAGCAGCTCCGGGGGGGTAGGGAATGAACAGCAGTACTTC. Translated: CASSSGGVGNEQQYF.

DNA of the CDR3: TGTGCCAGCTCATTGACTAGCGGGAGTACCTACAATGAGCAGTTCTTC. Protein: CASSLTSGSTYNEQFF. The chain carries TRBV18 and TRBJ2-1, with TRBD2 matching over 12 bases. V shed 5 bases, J shed 2 bases, and the junction held 4 bases outside the gene matches. The CDR3 has 16 amino acids. CDR1 and CDR2 from the germline V gene are KGHSH and LQKENI.

The rearrangement links TRBV30 to TRBJ1-5; 7 bases are a match to TRBD1. The CDR3 has 18 residues. Germline CDR1 reads GTSNPN; CDR2 reads SVGIG (reference sequence). J lost 2 bases, V lost 3 bases, and 16 bases had no gene match. CDR3 nucleotide sequence: TGTGCCTGGAGCCTGGGAACAGGGGTAGGTCAGGGCAATCAGCCCCAGCATTTT. This encodes CAWSLGTGVGQGNQPQHF.

This clone was picked up a small number of times. The genes are TRBV25-1 and TRBJ1-5; TRBD1 matches 7 bases. Germline CDR1 and CDR2: MGHDK and SYGVNS. The CDR3 runs to 14 residues. With V trimmed by 3 bases and J by 7 bases, 6 bases remained unmatched. For the CDR3, the DNA is TGTGCCAGCAGTGAGACAGGGCCGGAGCAGCCCCAGCATTTT. It yields the protein CASSETGPEQPQHF.

The chain has TRBV7-2 and TRBJ2-7; TRBD2 agrees at 7 bases. This CDR3 is built from 15 residues. V dropped 2 bases and J dropped 2; count of bases not matched to a gene: 6. CDR1 is SGHTA and CDR2 is FQGNSA in the germline V gene. This CDR3 reads CASSLSPSGAYEQYF. CDR3 DNA: TGTGCCAGCAGCTTATCACCCAGCGGGGCCTACGAGCAGTACTTC. Together with reference TRBV7-2 and TRBJ2-7, the CDR3 gives the full variable domain: GAGVSQSPSNKVTEKGKDVELRCDPISGHTALYWYRQSLGQGLEFLIYFQGNSAPDKSGLPSDRFSAERTGGSVSTLTIQRTQQEDSAVYLCASSLSPSGAYEQYFGPGTRLTVT.

The J gene is TRBJ1-2, the V gene TRBV19; possibly TRBD1 for D (6 bases). The germline gives CDR1 LNHDA, CDR2 SQIVND (reference sequence). Trimming cost V 4 bases and J 3 bases, with 15 bases left between them. The CDR3 length is 15 residues. The CDR3 DNA follows: TGTGCCAGTAGTAACTGGGCAGGGGACCACTATGGCTACACCTTC. Its translation is CASSNWAGDHYGYTF.

J is TRBJ2-7 and V is TRBV27, with D perhaps TRBD2 (5 bases). The CDR3 has 15 amino acids. V lost 3 bases to trimming and J lost 5 bases, with 17 bases between them. Germline CDR1 is MNHEY and CDR2 is SMNVEV (reference sequence). The CDR3 region is CASSFKFGVGDEQYF. Here the CDR3 DNA reads TGTGCCAGCAGTTTTAAGTTCGGGGTTGGTGACGAGCAGTACTTC.

Remarks on this clone: Other DNA sequences from this sample encode an identical CDR3 as well. V usage is TRBV27 and J usage is TRBJ2-2; no clear D. The ends were cut back, 3 bases at V and 1 base at J, with 6 bases in the middle. The CDR3 sequence is 14 residues long. Germline V gene sequence: CDR1 MNHEY, CDR2 SMNVEV (reference sequence). In DNA form, the CDR3 reads TGTGCCAGCAGTTTCGGCGGGAACACCGGGGAGCTGTTTTTT. Its translation: CASSFGGNTGELFF.

This clone was seen just once. This sequence joins TRBV2 and TRBJ1-1, with D perhaps matching TRBD1 (5 bases). The CDR3 spans 14 residues. With 2 bases removed from V and 5 bases from J, the gap between germline ends came to 12 bases. The germline CDR1 and CDR2 sequences are SNHLY and FYNNEI. CDR3 nucleotide sequence: TGTGCCAGCAGTGAAAAGACTGGGGGGACTGAAGCTTTCTTT. Translating it yields CASSEKTGGTEAFF.

V usage is TRBV28 and J usage is TRBJ1-1; TRBD1 is a possible D gene (6 bases). V lost 5 bases and J lost 1, with 14 bases in between. Germline assignment: CDR1 MDHEN and CDR2 SYDVKM. CDR3 length equals 15 residues. The CDR3 loop reads CASSALPGQNTEAFF. The DNA for the CDR3 is TGTGCCAGCAGTGCGCTACCGGGACAGAACACTGAAGCTTTCTTT.

The rearrangement joins TRBV28 to TRBJ2-1, with D hard to call. Germline CDR1 and CDR2: MDHEN and SYDVKM. V lost 3 bases and J 7 bases, leaving 7 bases between the germline ends. This CDR3 comprises 12 residues. Here the CDR3 reads CASSFTANEQFF. The CDR3 DNA is TGTGCCAGCAGTTTTACCGCGAATGAGCAGTTCTTC.

This clone was seen once. The genes are TRBV28 and TRBJ2-7; 8 bases agree with TRBD2. With V trimmed by 7 bases and J by 4 bases, 18 bases remained unmatched. This CDR3 spans 17 amino acids. Germline CDR1 MDHEN, CDR2 SYDVKM. The CDR3 DNA follows: TGTGCCAGCATCCTGGGCCCTCAAAGCGGGAGTAGTTACGAGCAGTACTTC. It codes for CASILGPQSGSSYEQYF.

The V call is TRBV28, the J call TRBJ2-7; D uncertain. CDR1 is MDHEN and CDR2 is SYDVKM in the germline V gene. V was pared by 3 bases and J by 3 bases, with 12 bases between. This CDR3 contains 14 residues. The CDR3 bases are TGTGCCAGCAGTTTGGTTAAGACATTCTACGAGCAGTACTTC. Translated: CASSLVKTFYEQYF.

The genes are TRBV6-6 and TRBJ1-5, with TRBD1 matching 8 bases. Germline V gene sequence: CDR1 MNHNY, CDR2 SVGAGI (reference sequence). The CDR3 totals 15 residues. After removal of 7 bases from V and 6 bases from J, the junction contained 11 bases not matched to a gene. The CDR3 sequence: CASKPGQEDGQPQHF. The CDR3 DNA reads as TGTGCCAGCAAACCGGGACAGGAGGACGGTCAGCCCCAGCATTTT.